The clone carrying this TCR beta chain appeared a single time. Its antigen is unknown. The sample comes from a study of OX40 agonist ivuxolimab in advanced cancers. Background on the study: Partial response was recorded in three patients: one hepatocellular carcinoma and two cutaneous melanoma cases.

Profiled with immunoSEQ multiplex PCR; TCRdb holds only in-frame clones, not every one. The profile shows fewer than 16,000 clones, more than 65% of them singletons. This CDR3 has 13 amino acids. Germline loops: CDR1 SGHTS, CDR2 YDEGEE. The germline V and J ends were trimmed by 0 bases and 5 bases, with 9 bases remaining between them. Study-level points and caveats: Clonal expansion from baseline to week 6 occurred in both CD4+ and CD8+ T cells.

This chain uses TRBV5-8 with TRBJ2-7; TRBD2 is a possible D gene (6 bases). Material: CD4+ or CD8+ T cells sorted from blood, obtained in a trial of the OX40 agonist ivuxolimab. This receptor was identified in an adult with an advanced solid tumor such as melanoma, head and neck, liver or kidney cancer. CDR3: CASSLESGDEQYF. The DNA for the CDR3 is TGTGCCAGCAGCTTGGAATCGGGGGACGAGCAGTACTTC.